This TCR beta chain was recorded in a study of shared clonotypes between healthy human individuals. As for the study in general: Three plates each covered CD4 naive and memory; CD8 naive two, CD8 memory one.

V gave up 3 bases and J gave up 5 bases, with 3 bases separating them. The CDR3 has 11 residues. CDR1 is SGHAT and CDR2 is FQNNGV in the germline V gene. Running of the assay took place at deep level. TCRdb's table, derived via immunoSEQ multiplex PCR, lists solely in-frame clones and lacks some. The sample carries 730,000 or so clones, roughly 78% recorded once. Regarding the study as a whole: Naive subsets usually exceeded memory subsets in estimated richness.

As concerns this clone: Its target is unknown.

Specimen: memory CD4+ T cells sorted from blood. Subset meaning: CD45RA-negative fraction. The origin of this receptor is a woman aged 25 to 39 in good health. The V and J genes are TRBV11-2 and TRBJ2-3, with unresolved D. The CDR3 loop is CASSLIDTQYF. The CDR3 DNA reads TGTGCCAGCAGCTTGATAGATACGCAGTATTTT.